This paragraph covers one T cell receptor (beta chain) sequence. This clonotype was counted ten times or more. Its antigen remains unidentified. No base quality information exists; no much larger clone differs at one position. Spanning cysteine to phenylalanine, the CDR3 consists of 14 amino acids. Just CDR3 DNA is preserved here, 42 bases in frame from base 1. V was cut back by 5 bases and J by 3 bases, leaving a gap of 16 bases between them. From a lookup of the germline V gene, CDR1 and CDR2 are SQVTM and ANQGSEA. The sample is drawn from a study of early T cells in non-severe SARS-CoV-2 infection (dated by TCRdb to the early 2020s). Background for the entire study: Because TCR sequencing relied on bulk RNA taken from unsorted whole blood, pairing of alpha and beta chains was not possible.

Libraries were built with 5' RACE. This sample was sequenced with a NextSeq 500. To correct for sequencing error and PCR bias, the TCR library protocol tagged individual cDNA molecules with unique molecular identifiers. Both TCR alpha and beta chains were sequenced, and tight co-correlation was observed between alpha and beta sequence abundances in each sample. Regarding the original processing steps: V gene, J gene and CDR3 annotation of TCR sequences was performed with Decombinator V4. TCRs were defined as expanded if a significant change between any two time points was detected under a Poisson model with p below 0.0001. TCR abundances were normalised to the total number of TCRs sequenced in each sample and reported as counts per million. MAIT TCRs were defined by TRAV1-2 paired with TRAJ12, TRAJ20 or TRAJ33, and iNKT TCRs by TRAV10 paired with TRAJ18. VDJdb, accessed on 1 November 2021, was searched for TCRs annotated for CMV, EBV and SARS-CoV-2, and TCRs annotated for more than one antigen were excluded. TCRdb reran the public reads through fastp at Q25 and MiXCR, keeping productive beta chains. Records with the same CDR3 protein are collapsed into one entry carrying the most frequent genes and DNA. These V and J calls derive from TCRdb rather than the authors' analysis. A total of some 87,000 distinct CDR3 sequences appear in this sample, roughly 13% of them only once. The leading ten clones occupy over 1.2% of the sample.

Overall study results and their limits: VDJdb matching was skewed toward anti-spike CD8 responses and likely underestimated virus-specific expansions, missing private and CD4 specificities.

This was a case-control study nested in a cohort of healthcare workers in London, UK, who had nasopharyngeal swab PCR tests and blood samples taken every week. Healthcare workers were enrolled in the week of the UK lockdown, from 23 to 31 March 2020, and were followed every week for up to roughly 15 weeks. The receptor chain draws on TRBV29-1 and TRBJ1-1; a confident D gene designation cannot be given. Source material: whole blood. The TCR was taken from an adult who was a healthcare worker with PCR-confirmed SARS-CoV-2 infection or an uninfected control (not recorded which). The CDR3 in this case is CSVQTGNVDTEAFF. The bases are TGCAGCGTTCAAACCGGCAATGTGGACACTGAAGCTTTCTTT. Full variable domain (CDR3 extended with the reference TRBV29-1 and TRBJ1-1 proteins): SAVISQKPSRDICQRGTSLTIQCQVDSQVTMMFWYRQQPGQSLTLIATANQGSEATYESGFVIDKFPISRPNLTFSTLTVSNMSPEDSSIYLCSVQTGNVDTEAFFGQGTRLTVV.